The clone carrying this TCR beta chain was observed once. The germline V gene encodes CDR1 MNHNY and CDR2 SVGAGI (reference sequence). This CDR3 comprises 14 residues. V dropped 4 bases and J dropped 1; count of bases not matched to a gene: 1. Repertoires were generated with immunoSEQ multiplex PCR, while TCRdb's copy carries only in-frame clones and drops some. Among 38,000 or so clones listed, roughly 90% were seen once. The data are from a study of T cell changes during pregnancy in multiple sclerosis. This clonotype originated in a female donor with multiple sclerosis, enrolled in a pregnancy study. The source was CD4+ T cells from peripheral blood mononuclear cells, collected in the second trimester of pregnancy. The chain carries TRBV6-6 and TRBJ1-1; 9 bases agree with TRBD1. CDR3 amino acids: CASSSQGANTEAFF. The CDR3 nucleotides read TGTGCCAGCAGTTCACAGGGGGCGAACACTGAAGCTTTCTTT.